These 28 T cell receptor beta chains originate from one sample sequenced in a study of T cell repertoires in cytomegalovirus infection. A single record per CDR3 protein comes from TCRdb applying MiXCR to the reads. This sample yields fewer than 550,000 distinct CDR3 sequences, of which approximately 25% are seen a single time; under 15% belongs to the top ten. Specimen: PBMCs. Receptors originate from a human donor in good health (CMV status not recorded). Some clones in this sample may be carry-over from other donors' samples.

The chain combines TRBV2 with TRBJ2-7, with TRBD2 matching 8 bases. The CDR3 loop spans 16 amino acids. V was pared by 4 bases and J by 0 bases, with 8 bases of the junction left unmatched. Germline CDR1 and CDR2: SNHLY and FYNNEI. The CDR3 DNA follows: TGTGCCAGCAGTGCCTCTCTGACTAGCGCCTCCTACGAGCAGTACGTC. It translates to CASSASLTSASYEQYV.

This clonotype was detected a few times. The rearrangement uses TRBV7-9 and TRBJ2-2, with TRBD1 matching 7 bases. The CDR3 has 15 residues. Germline assignment: CDR1 SEHNR and CDR2 FQNEAQ (reference sequence). V shed 3 bases, J shed 2 bases, and the junction held 3 bases outside the gene matches. CDR3 nucleotide sequence: TGTGCCAGCAGCTTCGGGACAGTCAACACCGGGGAGCTGTTTTTT. This codes for CASSFGTVNTGELFF.

The V and J genes are TRBV28 and TRBJ2-7; D perhaps matches TRBD2 (6 bases). The CDR3 covers 14 residues. CDR1 and CDR2 from the germline V gene are MDHEN and SYDVKM. Trimming left V 6 bases short and J 3 bases short, with 15 bases between. The CDR3 DNA sequence: TGTGCCAGCAGGCTTAGCGGAGGGAACTACGAGCAGTACTTC. Encoded protein: CASRLSGGNYEQYF.

The rearrangement links TRBV6-1 to TRBJ1-6; D remains ambiguous. V shed 1 base and J shed 6 bases, with 7 bases lying between them. CDR1 MNHNS and CDR2 SASEGT come from the germline V gene. This CDR3 has 14 amino acids. Here the CDR3 reads CASSEGGSNSPLHF. The CDR3 nucleotides are TGTGCCAGCAGTGAAGGAGGCAGTAATTCACCCCTCCACTTT.

This clonotype was counted a few times. V is TRBV28 and J is TRBJ2-7; 9 bases align to TRBD1. This CDR3 comprises 14 residues. The junction had 9 bases not matched to a gene; V was cut back by 6 bases and J by 6 bases. CDR1 is MDHEN, CDR2 SYDVKM, per germline. In nucleotides, the CDR3 is TGTGCCAGCAGCTTCTCCGGGACAGGGTTCGAGCAGTACTTC. It translates to CASSFSGTGFEQYF.

The sample holds many counts of this clonotype. V usage is TRBV7-2 and J usage is TRBJ2-1, with 13 bases aligning to TRBD2. The V gene end was trimmed by 7 bases and the J gene end by 9 bases; junction bases not matched to a gene: 9. The CDR3 is 15 amino acids. Germline CDR1 is SGHTA and CDR2 is FQGNSA. The CDR3: CASTHRTSGSPEQFF. In nucleotides, the CDR3 is TGTGCCAGCACCCACCGGACTAGCGGGAGCCCTGAGCAGTTCTTC.

This clonotype was picked up a small number of times. V gene TRBV20-1 combines with J gene TRBJ1-4, with D maybe TRBD1 (5 bases). The CDR3 has 13 amino acids. Germline-derived CDR1 and CDR2 are DFQATT and SNEGSKA (reference sequence). The V gene lost 1 base and the J gene lost 6 bases, with 9 bases spanning the gap. The CDR3 here is CSARGGGDEKLFF. The CDR3 DNA is TGCAGTGCTAGAGGTGGAGGGGATGAAAAACTGTTTTTT.

This clonotype was detected ten times or more. The chain joins TRBV12-3 or TRBV12-4 to TRBJ2-3, with D hard to call. V dropped 2 bases and J dropped 4 bases, with 4 bases sitting between them. The CDR3 length is 12 residues. The CDR3 region is CASSLNPDTQYF. DNA of the CDR3: TGTGCCAGCAGTTTAAATCCAGATACGCAGTATTTT.

This clonotype was detected many times. The gene calls are TRBV12-3 or TRBV12-4 and TRBJ2-1; maybe TRBD2 (6 bases). The CDR3 is 14 residues long. The V end lost 5 bases, the J end lost 0 bases, and 8 bases lay between the germline ends. Here the CDR3 reads CASSGGSSYNEQFF. CDR3 in DNA: TGTGCCAGCAGTGGGGGGAGCTCCTACAATGAGCAGTTCTTC.

V usage is TRBV6-6 and J usage is TRBJ2-1; the match to TRBD1 covers 7 bases. Unmatched junction bases numbered 8, after V lost 0 bases and J lost 6 bases. The CDR3 has 16 residues. Germline loops: CDR1 MNHNY, CDR2 SVGAGI (reference sequence). The DNA of the CDR3 is TGTGCCAGCAGTTACTCCCGACAGGGCTTCGGCAATGAGCAGTTCTTC. This gives the protein CASSYSRQGFGNEQFF.

This clonotype has a count of ten or more. V gene TRBV7-2 combines with J gene TRBJ1-5, with D possibly TRBD1 on 5 matching bases. The CDR3 runs 15 residues. Germline CDR1 is SGHTA and CDR2 is FQGNSA. Trimming took 5 bases from V and 5 from J, leaving 16 bases between them. The CDR3 DNA sequence: TGTGCCAGCAGCGGGGGTCCAGATCCGGATCAGCCCCAGCATTTT. Residues: CASSGGPDPDQPQHF.

The chain has TRBV4-1 and TRBJ1-5; TRBD1 is a possible D gene (6 bases). The CDR3 runs 17 residues. CDR1 MGHRA and CDR2 YSYEKL come from the germline V gene. Trimming removed 0 bases at V and 4 bases at J, with 16 bases between. The CDR3 nucleotides read TGCGCCAGCAGCCAAGATCCGACAGGTGTAGGGAATCAGCCCCAGCATTTT. Encoded protein: CASSQDPTGVGNQPQHF.

This clonotype was seen many times. The rearrangement links TRBV7-2 to TRBJ2-1, with 10 positions matching TRBD2. V lost 1 base, J lost 1 base, and 10 bases stayed unmatched. This CDR3 is built from 19 residues. Germline V CDR1 and CDR2: SGHTA, FQGNSA. The CDR3 loop is CASSLVALAGVISYNEQFF. The CDR3 coding sequence is TGTGCCAGCAGCTTAGTCGCCCTAGCGGGAGTTATTTCCTACAATGAGCAGTTCTTC.

This clonotype appeared many times. The chain has TRBV7-2 and TRBJ2-7; D tentatively reads TRBD1 or TRBD2 (5 bases each). Between the trimmed V and J ends, which lost 1 base and 10 bases, there was a span of 14 bases. This CDR3 has 13 amino acids. CDR1 and CDR2 (germline): SGHTA, FQGNSA. The CDR3 loop is CASSLEGGGDQYF. In nucleotides, the CDR3 is TGTGCCAGCAGCTTAGAGGGTGGGGGAGACCAGTACTTC.

The chain employs TRBV11-2 and TRBJ1-3; tentative D call: TRBD1 (5 bases). This CDR3 contains 15 residues. Trimming left V 4 bases short and J 0 bases short, with 10 bases between. Germline V lookup: CDR1 SGHAT, CDR2 FQNNGV. The CDR3 DNA is TGTGCCAGCAGCTCGCGGGGCAGCTCTGGAAACACCATATATTTT. As protein: CASSSRGSSGNTIYF.

The chain joins TRBV5-6 to TRBJ2-5; TRBD2 aligns across 14 bases. V gave up 4 bases and J gave up 5 bases; unmatched junction bases: 10. CDR1 SGHDT and CDR2 YYEEEE come from the germline V gene. The CDR3 consists of 17 residues. The DNA for the CDR3 is TGTGCCAGCAGCATCCGACTAGCGGGAGGGCCGGAGGAGACCCAGTACTTC. This translates into CASSIRLAGGPEETQYF. Complete variable domain (other parts from reference TRBV5-6 and TRBJ2-5): DAGVTQSPTHLIKTRGQQVTLRCSPKSGHDTVSWYQQALGQGPQFIFQYYEEEERQRGNFPDRFSGHQFPNYSSELNVNALLLGDSALYLCASSIRLAGGPEETQYFGPGTRLLVL.

Turning to this clonotype: Mismatch with germline at one junction end may stem from a read error. The J gene is TRBJ2-2, the V gene TRBV11-2; 7 bases align to TRBD2. The V gene's germline CDR1 is SGHAT and CDR2 FQNNGV. The CDR3 loop spans 17 amino acids. As DNA, the CDR3 is TGTGCCAGCAGCCCTCTTAGTTTGCGGGAGAACACCGGGGAGCTGTGTTTT. It yields the protein CASSPLSLRENTGELCF.

The chain links TRBV28 to TRBJ2-1; no reliable D call. Per the germline V gene, CDR1 is MDHEN and CDR2 is SYDVKM. This CDR3 is built from 14 residues. Trimming took off 2 bases at V and 3 bases at J, with 8 bases between the two ends. Here the CDR3 DNA reads TGTGCCAGCAGTTTAGCGGCCCTCTACAATGAGCAGTTCTTC. Amino acid sequence: CASSLAALYNEQFF.

Many counts were recorded for this clonotype. CDR3 amino acids: CASSLDGATNEKLFF. CDR3 coding DNA: TGTGCCAGCAGCTTGGACGGTGCAACTAATGAAAAACTGTTTTTT. V and J are TRBV7-2 and TRBJ1-4; D remains unclear. V dropped 3 bases and J dropped 0 bases, with 8 bases sitting between them. Germline CDR1 is SGHTA and CDR2 is FQGNSA. The CDR3 totals 15 residues.

V and J are TRBV29-1 and TRBJ2-3; D possibly corresponds to TRBD2 (5 bases). CDR3 length: 13 amino acids. Per germline, CDR1 SQVTM and CDR2 ANQGSEA. V shed 6 bases and J shed 6 bases, with 16 bases lying between them. The CDR3 region is CSVADWSGDTQYF. In nucleotides, the CDR3 is TGCAGCGTCGCGGACTGGAGTGGGGATACGCAGTATTTT.

A few counts support this clonotype. The rearrangement links TRBV11-2 to TRBJ2-3, with 10 nucleotides matching TRBD2. The CDR3 totals 15 residues. Unmatched junction bases numbered 10, after V lost 6 bases and J lost 7 bases. Germline V CDR1 and CDR2: SGHAT, FQNNGV. The CDR3 DNA is TGTGCCAGCAGGCCCGCCGGGACTAGCGAATATACGCAGTATTTT. Its protein is CASRPAGTSEYTQYF.

V gene TRBV14 combines with J gene TRBJ2-1; D tentatively reads TRBD1 or TRBD2 (5 bases each). V lost 0 bases, J lost 11 bases, and 11 bases lay in between. Germline assignment: CDR1 SGHDN and CDR2 FVKESK. The CDR3 runs to 13 residues. In nucleotides, the CDR3 is TGTGCCAGCAGCCAAGATTTTCGGGGACAGCAGTTCTTC. It codes for CASSQDFRGQQFF.

The rearrangement links TRBV7-2 to TRBJ1-1; no firm D call. The CDR3 runs to 13 residues. CDR1 is SGHTA, CDR2 FQGNSA, per germline. The V and J ends lost 1 base and 3 bases respectively, with 6 bases between them. The CDR3 nucleotides are TGTGCCAGCAGCTTAGGACAACACACTGAAGCTTTCTTT. Translated: CASSLGQHTEAFF.

This clonotype was detected many times. The chain has TRBV7-2 and TRBJ2-1, with 7 bases matching TRBD2. V lost 3 bases to trimming and J lost 2 bases; unmatched junction nucleotides: 7. Germline-derived CDR1 and CDR2 are SGHTA and FQGNSA. The CDR3 consists of 16 residues. The CDR3 loop reads CASSLEGLVAYNEQFF. CDR3 in DNA: TGTGCCAGCAGCTTGGAAGGACTAGTGGCCTACAATGAGCAGTTCTTC.

This chain uses TRBV7-8 with TRBJ2-1; 16 nucleotides agree with TRBD2. The V gene end was trimmed by 7 bases and the J gene end by 14 bases; junction bases not matched to a gene: 5. The length of the CDR3 is 13 residues. CDR1 is SGHVS, CDR2 FQNEAQ, per germline. Here the CDR3 reads CASTGLAGGPKFF. In DNA form, the CDR3 reads TGTGCCAGCACGGGACTAGCGGGGGGGCCGAAGTTCTTC.

V usage is TRBV7-2 and J usage is TRBJ2-5; TRBD2 might be the D (6 bases). This CDR3 comprises 15 residues. Germline CDR1 and CDR2: SGHTA and FQGNSA. Trimming removed 4 bases from V and 5 bases from J, with 17 bases in between. The CDR3 DNA sequence: TGTGCCAGCAGCTCCGGGCGGGACCGGTGGGAGACCCAGTACTTC. It specifies CASSSGRDRWETQYF.

This clonotype came up many times. The rearrangement links TRBV11-2 to TRBJ2-2; D unclear. The CDR3 length is 12 residues. V lost 3 bases and J lost 5, with 4 bases in between. Per the germline V gene, CDR1 is SGHAT and CDR2 is FQNNGV. The CDR3 region is CASSFWTGELFF. As DNA, the CDR3 is TGTGCCAGCAGCTTTTGGACCGGGGAGCTGTTTTTT.

J is TRBJ1-2 and V is TRBV28; perhaps TRBD1 as D (6 bases). Between the trimmed V and J ends, which lost 4 bases and 6 bases, there was a span of 12 bases. The CDR3 is 13 amino acids. Per the germline V gene, CDR1 is MDHEN and CDR2 is SYDVKM. CDR3 bases: TGTGCCAGCAGTTCTACAGGGCGGGATGGCTACACCTTC. It yields the protein CASSSTGRDGYTF.